These 25 T cell receptor beta chains share one sample of origin, sequenced in a study of cytotoxic CD8 clonotypes in ibrutinib-treated CLL (dated by TCRdb to the early 2020s). The receptor library was made with the immunoSEQ multiplex PCR assay. TCRdb retrieved this table from immuneACCESS and kept in-frame rearrangements only. Not all clones are present; in checked studies, unresolved V genes account for under half, and no reason is known for the remainder. This sample holds about 7,600 clones; roughly 84% were observed only once. Around 3.5% of the sample comes from the top ten. This specimen consisted of PBMCs, obtained before ibrutinib treatment. Receptors were obtained from a human donor with chronic lymphocytic leukemia.

This clone has only a few counts. CDR3 residues: CASSGGLGNQPQHF. CDR3 DNA: TGTGCCAGCAGCGGAGGACTTGGCAATCAGCCCCAGCATTTT. This chain joins TRBV7-9 and TRBJ1-5; the D is unclear. V was trimmed by 5 bases and J by 2 bases, leaving 10 bases between them. Germline CDR1 is SEHNR and CDR2 is FQNEAQ (reference sequence). The length of the CDR3 is 14 residues.

J is TRBJ2-2 and V is TRBV7-2; D might be TRBD2 (6 bases). This CDR3 is 16 amino acids long. The V end was cut by 6 bases, the J end by 0 bases, with 14 bases between. Germline V CDR1 and CDR2: SGHTA, FQGNSA. Written as DNA, the CDR3 is TGTGCCAGCAGACCTATAGCGGAGACGAACACCGGGGAGCTGTTTTTT. It is translated as CASRPIAETNTGELFF.

On this clone itself: The same CDR3 arises from other DNA sequences in this sample as well. This chain uses TRBV2 with TRBJ1-2, with D unclear. The CDR3 runs to 16 residues. Germline V gene sequence: CDR1 SNHLY, CDR2 FYNNEI. V gave up 5 bases and J gave up 4 bases, with 20 bases separating them. The CDR3 protein is CASSKVVYRWTYGYTF. The CDR3 DNA follows: TGTGCCAGCAGTAAAGTAGTTTACCGATGGACCTATGGCTACACCTTC.

V usage is TRBV1 and J usage is TRBJ2-7; the tabulated D call, TRBD2, remains unverified against the DNA. TRBV1 is termed a pseudogene. The CDR3 consists of 16 residues. CDR3 sequence (DNA): TGCACCAGCAGCCAAGATCGCACTAGCGGGAGCTACGAGCAGTACTTC. This translates into CTSSQDRTSGSYEQYF.

The chain joins TRBV27 to TRBJ2-5; D remains unclear. Trimming pared 2 bases from V and 7 bases from J, leaving 14 bases between. Germline loops: CDR1 MNHEY, CDR2 SMNVEV (reference sequence). The CDR3 has 14 amino acids. The chain's CDR3 is CASSLLGSAGTQYF. The DNA for the CDR3 is TGTGCCAGCAGTTTACTGGGCTCGGCTGGGACCCAGTACTTC.

V and J are TRBV4-3 and TRBJ2-7, with 10 bases aligning to TRBD2. V gave up 1 base and J gave up 6 bases; unmatched junction bases: 9. CDR3 length: 16 residues. From germline, CDR1 is LGHNA and CDR2 YSLEER. CDR3 in amino acids: CASSQGRASGSAEQYF. The CDR3 nucleotides are TGCGCCAGCAGCCAAGGGAGGGCTAGCGGGAGTGCCGAGCAGTACTTC.

This clone was seen more than once but under ten times. This chain links TRBV2 with TRBJ2-2; no reliable D call. V gave up 8 bases and J gave up 4 bases, with 14 bases separating them. This CDR3 has 14 amino acids. Germline V CDR1 and CDR2: SNHLY, FYNNEI. CDR3 residues: CASHWRKGTGELFF. DNA of the CDR3: TGTGCCAGCCATTGGCGCAAGGGCACCGGGGAGCTGTTTTTT. Full variable domain (rest looked up from reference TRBV2 and TRBJ2-2): EPEVTQTPSHQVTQMGQEVILRCVPISNHLYFYWYRQILGQKVEFLVSFYNNEISEKSEIFDDQFSVERPDGSNFTLKIRSTKLEDSAMYFCASHWRKGTGELFFGEGSRLTVL.

This clone was detected only a few times. V usage is TRBV7-9 and J usage is TRBJ2-1; D call uncertain. This CDR3 is built from 15 residues. Looked up from germline, CDR1 is SEHNR and CDR2 is FQNEAQ (reference sequence). V was clipped by 3 bases and J by 4 bases, with 13 bases between them. CDR3: CASSLASGFYNEQFF. CDR3 coding DNA: TGTGCCAGCAGCTTGGCCTCGGGCTTTTACAATGAGCAGTTCTTC.

The V gene is TRBV27, the J gene TRBJ2-5, with 10 bases lining up with TRBD1. Germline V CDR1 and CDR2: MNHEY, SMNVEV (reference sequence). V shed 0 bases and J 6 bases; nucleotides not matched to a gene: 1. CDR3 length: 14 residues. The CDR3 DNA is TGTGCCAGCAGTTTATCGGGACAGGGGCAGACCCAGTACTTC. As protein: CASSLSGQGQTQYF.

The rearrangement joins TRBV7-9 to TRBJ2-1; 7 nucleotides agree with TRBD1. The CDR3 sequence is 15 residues long. Per germline, CDR1 SEHNR and CDR2 FQNEAQ (reference sequence). The V segment lost 5 bases and the J segment 0 bases; nucleotides outside the gene matches: 4. The CDR3 spells CASSPRQGSYNEQFF. The CDR3 coding sequence is TGTGCCAGCAGCCCCAGACAGGGCTCCTACAATGAGCAGTTCTTC.

Note on this clone: Other nucleotide sequences in the sample specify the same CDR3. The chain joins TRBV5-1 to TRBJ2-2, with D possibly TRBD1 on 6 matching bases. CDR3 size: 15 residues. Germline CDR1 reads SGHRS; CDR2 reads YFSETQ. V lost 2 bases to trimming and J lost 4 bases, with 12 bases between them. The chain's CDR3 is CASSFEGGGTGELFF. The CDR3 bases are TGCGCCAGCAGCTTTGAAGGGGGTGGCACCGGGGAGCTGTTTTTT. Full variable domain (outside the CDR3, taken from reference TRBV5-1 and TRBJ2-2): KAGVTQTPRYLIKTRGQQVTLSCSPISGHRSVSWYQQTPGQGLQFLFEYFSETQRNKGNFPGRFSGRQFSNSRSEMNVSTLELGDSALYLCASSFEGGGTGELFFGEGSRLTVL.

This chain uses TRBV19 with TRBJ2-5; no clear D gene. The CDR3 is 11 amino acids. Germline CDR1 reads LNHDA; CDR2 reads SQIVND (reference sequence). V was shortened by 6 bases and J by 5 bases, with 7 bases between the two germline ends. Here the CDR3 reads CASRRAETQYF. DNA for the CDR3: TGTGCCAGTAGACGAGCGGAGACCCAGTACTTC. Looking up the rest from reference TRBV19 and TRBJ2-5 gives the full variable domain: DGGITQSPKYLFRKEGQNVTLSCEQNLNHDAMYWYRQDPGQGLRLIYYSQIVNDFQKGDIAEGYSVSREKKESFPLTVTSAQKNPTAFYLCASRRAETQYFGPGTRLLVL.

V and J are TRBV10-3 and TRBJ1-2, with TRBD1 as a possible D gene (6 bases). V gave up 6 bases and J gave up 2 bases, with 10 bases separating them. Germline V gives CDR1 ENHRY, CDR2 SYGVKD. The CDR3 covers 13 residues. CDR3 protein: CAIRGTGNYGYTF. CDR3 in DNA: TGTGCCATCAGAGGAACAGGGAACTATGGCTACACCTTC.

The rearrangement links TRBV6-1 to TRBJ2-6, with unresolved D. Between the trimmed V and J ends, which lost 4 bases and 5 bases, there was a span of 21 bases. Germline-derived CDR1 and CDR2 are MNHNS and SASEGT. The CDR3 runs 18 residues. Here the CDR3 reads CASSASDSAQSRANVLTF. Here the CDR3 DNA reads TGTGCCAGCAGTGCCAGTGACTCTGCACAAAGTCGGGCCAACGTCCTGACTTTC.

This clone appeared a single time. V usage is TRBV6-5 and J usage is TRBJ1-4; no definite D call. The V end lost 0 bases, the J end lost 8 bases, and 10 bases lay between the germline ends. The CDR3 runs to 14 residues. The germline CDR1 and CDR2 sequences are MNHEY and SVGAGI. This chain's CDR3 is CASSYSAMGEKLFF. DNA of the CDR3: TGTGCCAGCAGTTACTCCGCAATGGGGGAAAAACTGTTTTTT.

The count of this clone is one. Because it lacks the conserved phenylalanine or tryptophan at the end, this CDR3 is likely a read error. The DNA is left out, because the CDR3 cannot be placed on it with certainty; the CDR3 is given as TCRdb lists it. The chain is built from TRBV6-1 and TRBJ2-3; the D segment call TRBD1 is taken from the table without a DNA check. The germline CDR1 and CDR2 sequences are MNHNS and SASEGT. A total of 9 residues make up the CDR3, ends included. The CDR3 here is CATASRTRG.

The chain couples TRBV7-9 to TRBJ2-6; TRBD1 might be the D (5 bases). Germline CDR1 SEHNR, CDR2 FQNEAQ (reference sequence). The CDR3 has 19 amino acids. With 1 base removed from V and 0 bases from J, the gap between germline ends came to 16 bases. The CDR3 DNA reads as TGTGCCAGCAGCTTAGGGGGCGTGTCCTTACCCTCTGGGGCCAACGTCCTGACTTTC. Translating it yields CASSLGGVSLPSGANVLTF.

The chain couples TRBV28 to TRBJ1-2; maybe TRBD1 (5 bases). In germline, CDR1 is MDHEN, CDR2 SYDVKM. The CDR3 contains 15 residues. With 5 bases removed from V and 2 bases from J, the gap between germline ends came to 15 bases. The CDR3 reads CASSPTRVPNYGYTF. In nucleotides, the CDR3 is TGTGCCAGCAGTCCAACCAGGGTCCCGAACTATGGCTACACCTTC.

This clone was recorded a few times. This chain links TRBV6-5 with TRBJ2-1; possibly TRBD2 for D (5 bases). CDR3 length equals 12 residues. V was trimmed by 7 bases and J by 3 bases, leaving 7 bases between them. Germline V lookup: CDR1 MNHEY, CDR2 SVGAGI. The CDR3 is CASMGSYNEQFF. The CDR3 DNA is TGTGCCAGCATGGGGAGCTACAATGAGCAGTTCTTC.

The genes are TRBV7-8 and TRBJ2-1; 9 nucleotides match TRBD2. This CDR3 is built from 14 residues. V was pared by 3 bases and J by 5 bases, with 2 bases of the junction left unmatched. The germline V gene has CDR1 SGHVS and CDR2 FQNEAQ. The CDR3 sequence: CASSFSGGNNEQFF. For the CDR3, the DNA is TGTGCCAGCAGCTTTAGCGGGGGTAACAATGAGCAGTTCTTC.

This clone was picked up one time. The rearrangement uses TRBV5-1 and TRBJ2-5; 7 nucleotides line up with TRBD1. After removal of 4 bases from V and 1 base from J, the junction contained 7 bases not matched to a gene. Germline V gene sequence: CDR1 SGHRS, CDR2 YFSETQ. The CDR3 consists of 15 residues. CDR3 loop: CASSATGQRQETQYF. CDR3 bases: TGCGCCAGCAGCGCTACGGGACAGCGCCAAGAGACCCAGTACTTC.

The rearrangement joins TRBV4-3 to TRBJ2-7; 7 nucleotides line up with TRBD1. The CDR3 sequence is 16 residues long. V was pared by 0 bases and J by 0 bases, with 5 bases of the junction left unmatched. Germline V gives CDR1 LGHNA, CDR2 YSLEER. DNA for the CDR3: TGCGCCAGCAGCCAAGATAGGACAGGAAGCTCCTACGAGCAGTACTTC. Translation gives CASSQDRTGSSYEQYF.

The V call is TRBV6-1, the J call TRBJ2-6; 8 bases fit TRBD1. Germline CDR1 reads MNHNS; CDR2 reads SASEGT. CDR3 size: 20 residues. The V gene end was trimmed by 4 bases and the J gene end by 1 base; junction bases not matched to a gene: 15. The CDR3 is CASSANKGQDPRSGANVLTF. The CDR3 DNA reads TGTGCCAGCAGTGCAAACAAGGGACAGGACCCCAGGTCTGGGGCCAACGTCCTGACTTTC.

The chain uses TRBV4-2 and TRBJ2-2; D is unclear. The V gene's germline CDR1 is LGHNA and CDR2 YNFKEQ. CDR3 size: 12 residues. The ends were cut back, 4 bases at V and 8 bases at J, with 8 bases in the middle. CDR3 loop: CASSPTVGELFF. CDR3 nucleotide sequence: TGTGCCAGCAGCCCCACGGTTGGGGAGCTGTTTTTT.

J is TRBJ1-6 and V is TRBV15; 10 bases fit TRBD1. The V segment lost 4 bases and the J segment 7 bases; nucleotides outside the gene matches: 10. The CDR3 is 17 residues long. From germline, CDR1 is LNHNV and CDR2 YYDKDF (reference sequence). The CDR3 region has the DNA TGTGCCACCAGCACCCCCCCCATGGGACAGGGGAATTCACCCCTCCACTTT. Translated: CATSTPPMGQGNSPLHF.